Below are 2 T cell receptor beta chains sequenced from a single sample in a study of read filtering for tumor transcriptome and immune sequencing. This library used roughly 400 ng RNA and molecular barcoded adaptors spanning alpha/delta and beta/gamma chains. TCRdb reprocessed the reads via MiXCR and lists one record per CDR3 protein. The sample consists of 90,000 to 95,000 distinct CDR3 sequences, around a fifth of them appearing once. Sequencing was performed on a population of CD138-negative cells sorted from bone marrow. Receptors were obtained from a donor at least 40 years old with multiple myeloma.

A word on this clonotype: This may be a read error, as it is one base from a much larger clone. For the CDR3, the DNA is TGCACTGCTAGAGTGGGACAGGGGACCTATTGGCAGTACTTC. It codes for CTARVGQGTYWQYF. The rearrangement links TRBV20-1 to TRBJ2-7; TRBD1 agrees at 10 bases. The CDR3 spans 14 residues. CDR1 and CDR2 (germline): DFQATT, SNEGSKA (reference sequence).

This clonotype came up many times. The chain uses TRBV20-1 and TRBJ2-1, with D maybe TRBD2 (7 bases). The germline CDR1 and CDR2 sequences are DFQATT and SNEGSKA (reference sequence). This CDR3 contains 15 residues. V was pared by 1 base and J by 7 bases, with 17 bases between. For the CDR3, the DNA is TGCAGTGCTAGAGGAGGGGGGGGGGGCAAAAATGAGCAGTTCTTC. Translated, it gives CSARGGGGGKNEQFF.